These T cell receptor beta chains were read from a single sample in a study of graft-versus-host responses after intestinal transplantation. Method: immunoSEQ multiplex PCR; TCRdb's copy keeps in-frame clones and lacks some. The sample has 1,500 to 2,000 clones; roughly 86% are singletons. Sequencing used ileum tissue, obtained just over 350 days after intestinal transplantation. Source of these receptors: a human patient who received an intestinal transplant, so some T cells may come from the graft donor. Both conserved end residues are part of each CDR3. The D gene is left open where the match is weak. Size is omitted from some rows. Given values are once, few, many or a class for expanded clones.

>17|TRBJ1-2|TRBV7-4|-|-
CASSCPHPARKTYGYTF
TGTGCCAGCAGCTGTCCGCATCCAGCTCGAAAGACCTATGGCTACACCTTC
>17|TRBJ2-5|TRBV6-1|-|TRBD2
CASSESSGGLHQETQYF
TGTGCCAGCAGTGAGTCCAGCGGGGGTCTACACCAAGAGACCCAGTACTTC
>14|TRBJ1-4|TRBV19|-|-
CASSTPRDNEKLFF
TGTGCCAGTAGTACCCCTAGGGATAATGAAAAACTGTTTTTT
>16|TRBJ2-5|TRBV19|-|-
CATSIRRTSGQETQYF
TGTGCCACCAGTATCAGGAGGACGTCCGGGCAAGAGACCCAGTACTTC
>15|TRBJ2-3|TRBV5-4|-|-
CASRGGGTSTDTQYF
TGTGCCAGCAGAGGGGGAGGGACTAGCACAGATACGCAGTATTTT
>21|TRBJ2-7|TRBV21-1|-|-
CASSKALLIGNQGFRIYEQYF
TGTGCCAGCAGCAAAGCGCTCTTGATTGGAAACCAGGGATTTCGAATCTACGAGCAGTACTTC
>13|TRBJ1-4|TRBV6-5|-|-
CASTVASNEKLFF
TGTGCCAGCACGGTTGCCTCTAATGAAAAACTGTTTTTT
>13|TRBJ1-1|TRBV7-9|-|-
CASSPGWGTEAFF
TGTGCCAGCAGCCCAGGCTGGGGCACTGAAGCTTTCTTT
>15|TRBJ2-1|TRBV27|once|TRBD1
CASSFPGGVGNEQFF
TGTGCCAGCAGTTTCCCAGGGGGAGTAGGCAATGAGCAGTTCTTC
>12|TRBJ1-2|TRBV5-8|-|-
CASSPGNYGYTF
TGTGCCAGCAGCCCTGGGAACTATGGCTACACCTTC
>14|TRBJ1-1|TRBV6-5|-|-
CASSYSPSVVEAFF
TGTGCCAGCAGTTACTCACCATCGGTCGTGGAAGCTTTCTTT
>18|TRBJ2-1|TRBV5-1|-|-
CASSLTGLGYFPYNEQFF
TGCGCCAGCAGCTTGACAGGGCTGGGTTATTTCCCCTACAATGAGCAGTTCTTC
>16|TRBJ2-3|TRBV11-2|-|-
CASSLLADPSTDTQYF
TGTGCCAGCAGCTTATTGGCAGACCCTAGCACAGATACGCAGTATTTT
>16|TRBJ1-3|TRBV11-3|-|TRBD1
CASSPPGQTSGNTIYF
TGTGCCAGCAGCCCGCCGGGACAGACCTCTGGAAACACCATATATTTT
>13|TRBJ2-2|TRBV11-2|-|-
CASSWPLGGELFF
TGTGCCAGCAGCTGGCCCCTGGGTGGGGAGCTGTTTTTT
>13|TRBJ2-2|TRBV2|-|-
CATRGTLTGELFF
TGTGCCACCAGAGGGACCCTCACCGGGGAGCTGTTTTTT
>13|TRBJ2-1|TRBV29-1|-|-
CSVERRRGHEQFF
TGCAGCGTTGAACGCCGCAGGGGTCATGAGCAGTTCTTC
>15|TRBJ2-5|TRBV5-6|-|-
CASSFESINEETQYF
TGTGCCAGCAGCTTTGAAAGCATAAACGAAGAGACCCAGTACTTC
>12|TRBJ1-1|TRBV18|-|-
CASSPRHTEAFF
TGTGCCAGCTCACCAAGACACACTGAAGCTTTCTTT